Given below is one TCR beta chain in context. The repertoire was sequenced with immunoSEQ multiplex PCR; TCRdb's copy has only in-frame clones and lacks some. This sample has 120,000 or so clones; around 90% occur once, and the top ten carry around 2.5%. The data are from a study of control samples from healthy donors and cancer patients. Trimming stripped 4 bases from V and 14 bases from J, with 12 bases between. Germline values: CDR1 GTSNPN, CDR2 SVGIG (reference sequence). CDR3 size: 10 residues. This clonotype was sampled from a man aged 18-30 years in good health. This chain uses TRBV30 with TRBJ2-1, with D hard to call. Material for sequencing was blood. CDR3 protein: CAWKVVDEFF. In nucleotides, the CDR3 is TGTGCCTGGAAGGTGGTAGACGAGTTCTTC. Full variable domain (rest looked up from reference TRBV30 and TRBJ2-1): SQTIHQWPATLVQPVGSPLSLECTVEGTSNPNLYWYRQAAGRGLQLLFYSVGIGQISSEVPQNLSASRPQDRQFILSSKKLLLSDSGFYLCAWKVVDEFFGPGTRLTVL.